These 2 T cell receptor beta chains came from one sample sequenced in a study of blood T cells in healthy people across ages. Sample-barcoded 5' priming and a J-beta primer mix drove a second PCR of roughly 6 to 12 cycles. One entry per CDR3 protein, called by TCRdb with MiXCR from the 5' RACE reads. The table lists fewer than 2,000,000 distinct CDR3 sequences, around 42% of them singletons, with roughly 24% in the top ten. The specimen was blood. The receptors come from a human donor in good health.

With regard to this clonotype: A much larger clone lies a single base off, so this may be a read error. V gene TRBV29-1 combines with J gene TRBJ2-3; TRBD2 matches 7 bases. The germline gives CDR1 SQVTM, CDR2 ANQGSEA. J gave up 1 base and V 3 bases, and 4 bases lay outside the gene matches. CDR3 length: 14 residues. CDR3 sequence reads: CSVDMGGGTDTQYF. The DNA of the CDR3 is TGCAGCGTTGATATGGGGGGGGGCACAGATACGCAGTATTTT.

The count of this clonotype is one. The J gene is TRBJ1-2, the V gene TRBV20-1; D is possibly TRBD1 (6 bases). Germline-derived CDR1 and CDR2 are DFQATT and SNEGSKA (reference sequence). Trimming pared 1 base from V and 2 bases from J, leaving 20 bases between. The CDR3 totals 17 residues. This CDR3 reads CSARANPPRGRNYGYTF. The CDR3 DNA follows: TGCAGTGCTAGAGCTAATCCTCCCAGGGGTAGGAACTATGGCTACACCTTC.